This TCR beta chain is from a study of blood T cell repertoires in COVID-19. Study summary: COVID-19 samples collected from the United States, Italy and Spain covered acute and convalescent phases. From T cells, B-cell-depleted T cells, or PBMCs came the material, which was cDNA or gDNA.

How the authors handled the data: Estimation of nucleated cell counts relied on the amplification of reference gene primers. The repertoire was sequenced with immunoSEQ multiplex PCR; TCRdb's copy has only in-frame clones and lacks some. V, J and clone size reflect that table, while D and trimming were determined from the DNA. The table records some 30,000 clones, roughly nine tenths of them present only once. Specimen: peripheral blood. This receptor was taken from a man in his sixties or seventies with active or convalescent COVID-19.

For the CDR3, the DNA is TGCGCCAGCAGCTTGAATGGGGGGTTGGAAGAAGCTTTCTTT. It codes for CASSLNGGLEEAFF. V is TRBV5-1 and J is TRBJ1-1; D possibly corresponds to TRBD1 (5 bases). Germline loops: CDR1 SGHRS, CDR2 YFSETQ. This CDR3 region has 14 residues. Trimming took off 1 base at V and 8 bases at J, with 15 bases between the two ends.